A selection of T cell receptor beta chains follows, all from one sample in a study of Graves' ophthalmopathy and Graves' hyperthyroidism. Each CDR3 protein is one row after TCRdb ran MiXCR on the multiplex PCR reads. The repertoire has about 500,000 distinct CDR3 sequences, approximately 37% of them found once; the top ten carry about 4.2%. Material: peripheral blood or thyroid tissue (not recorded which). Receptors originate from an adult man with Graves' hyperthyroidism. Both conserved end residues are part of each CDR3. Fields, in order: J gene, V gene, CDR3 protein.

>TRBJ1-1|TRBV7-9
CASSLALGRDRNTEAFF
>TRBJ2-7|TRBV7-2
CASGSPGQGAYEQYF
>TRBJ1-4|TRBV25-1
CASSEFYSSREKLFF
>TRBJ1-5|TRBV5-6
CASSLGPGSNQPQHF
>TRBJ1-4|TRBV2
CASSEGLQGRHEKLFF
>TRBJ1-4|TRBV7-2
CASSLVREGEKLFF
>TRBJ1-5|TRBV28
CASSSPGTGGPNQPQHF
>TRBJ1-5|TRBV20-1
CSARGGGQLNQPQHF
>TRBJ2-7|TRBV10-3
CASSGNGALYEQYF
>TRBJ1-3|TRBV5-1
CASSWGTEGNTIYF
>TRBJ1-2|TRBV5-1
CASSLGDRTDGYTF
>TRBJ2-5|TRBV15
CATSRDLGGQETQYF
>TRBJ1-1|TRBV7-9
CASTRSGANTEAFF
>TRBJ1-3|TRBV12-3/TRBV12-4
CASSRRPPGTGNTIYF
>.|TRBV10-3
CAISATKLGAEQYF
>TRBJ1-1|TRBV12-3/TRBV12-4
CASSFQGLVYTEAFF
>TRBJ1-2|TRBV3-1
CASSQGPIAPRTF
>TRBJ2-3|TRBV19
CASRASGTDTQYF
>.|TRBV10-3
CATNDRSDEQFF
>TRBJ1-1|TRBV5-1
CASSLSRGSGGSSNTEAFF
>TRBJ2-2|TRBV10-3
CASTGQGASGELVF
>TRBJ1-4|TRBV20-1
CSASTGSLEKLFF
>TRBJ1-4|TRBV6-6
CASSYSGQGANEKLFF